The 23 T cell receptor beta chains below were found in one sample sequenced in a study of technical replicates of blood from several donors. Produced via immunoSEQ multiplex PCR; TCRdb's table is partial and in-frame only. The sample lists 84,000 or so clones; 93% were seen once. Sequences were obtained from T cells isolated from PBMCs. Receptors originate from a human donor in good health.

The V gene is TRBV19, the J gene TRBJ1-1, with D possibly matching TRBD1 (6 bases). From germline, CDR1 is LNHDA and CDR2 SQIVND (reference sequence). This CDR3 is 20 amino acids long. V gave up 3 bases and J gave up 1 base, with 27 bases separating them. The CDR3 here is CASSIQGRFAVEEENTEAFF. The DNA for the CDR3 is TGTGCCAGTAGTATCCAGGGGAGATTTGCGGTAGAGGAGGAGAACACTGAAGCTTTCTTT.

V and J are TRBV5-4 and TRBJ2-3; D may be TRBD1 (6 bases). The CDR3 totals 15 residues. Trimming cost V 0 bases and J 4 bases, with 12 bases left between them. Per germline, CDR1 SGHNT and CDR2 YYREEE (reference sequence). CDR3 amino acids: CASSLARTGSDTQYF. CDR3 DNA sequence: TGTGCCAGCAGCTTGGCCAGAACAGGGTCAGATACGCAGTATTTT.

The chain employs TRBV29-1 and TRBJ2-1; a possible D gene is TRBD2 (6 bases). V was trimmed by 4 bases and J by 5 bases, leaving 15 bases between them. CDR1 and CDR2 (germline): SQVTM, ANQGSEA. This CDR3 is built from 14 residues. CDR3 DNA sequence: TGCAGCGTTGTTTTTAGCGGTAAACACAATGAGCAGTTCTTC. Protein sequence: CSVVFSGKHNEQFF.

The J gene is TRBJ1-1, the V gene TRBV29-1; the match to TRBD1 covers 8 bases. V was clipped by 5 bases and J by 4 bases; unmatched bases: 9. CDR1 is SQVTM and CDR2 is ANQGSEA in the germline V gene. This CDR3 spans 14 amino acids. CDR3 residues: CSVLMGQAATEAFF. The CDR3 coding sequence is TGCAGCGTTTTGATGGGACAGGCTGCCACTGAAGCTTTCTTT.

The V call is TRBV27, the J call TRBJ2-7; 7 bases match TRBD1. The CDR3 sequence is 14 residues long. Germline values: CDR1 MNHEY, CDR2 SMNVEV (reference sequence). Trimming removed 2 bases from V and 2 bases from J; junction bases left unmatched: 3. The DNA for the CDR3 is TGTGCCAGCAGTTTAAAGACAGGGCCCTACGAGCAGTACTTC. Its translation: CASSLKTGPYEQYF.

This chain uses TRBV4-1 with TRBJ2-7; D is uncertain. The V gene lost 0 bases and the J gene lost 3 bases, with 6 bases spanning the gap. The germline V gene encodes CDR1 MGHRA and CDR2 YSYEKL. The CDR3 is made up of 13 amino acids. CDR3 region: CASSQDLSYEQYF. Here the CDR3 DNA reads TGCGCCAGCAGCCAAGACCTGAGCTACGAGCAGTACTTC.

This clone was detected once. The chain combines TRBV5-6 with TRBJ2-1; 10 nucleotides agree with TRBD2. The CDR3 length is 16 residues. The V and J ends lost 3 bases and 6 bases, in that order; junction bases with no gene match: 9. Germline CDR1 and CDR2: SGHDT and YYEEEE. The DNA for the CDR3 is TGTGCCAGCAGCTCTAGTTGGCGGACTAGCGGCAATGAGCAGTTCTTC. Its translation: CASSSSWRTSGNEQFF.

The rearrangement links TRBV14 to TRBJ2-3, with 9 bases lining up with TRBD1. V dropped 4 bases and J dropped 8; count of bases not matched to a gene: 10. The CDR3 length is 15 residues. CDR1 SGHDN and CDR2 FVKESK come from the germline V gene. CDR3 DNA sequence: TGTGCCAGCAGCCCATGGACAGGGGATGGAGGTACGCAGTATTTT. Protein product: CASSPWTGDGGTQYF.

The J gene is TRBJ1-1, the V gene TRBV11-3; 8 bases are a match to TRBD1. Looked up from germline, CDR1 is SGHNT and CDR2 is YENEEA. The CDR3 contains 16 residues. With V trimmed by 5 bases and J by 2 bases, 10 bases remained unmatched. CDR3 DNA: TGTGCCAGCAGCCGATCAGGGGGCGCGAGTAACACTGAAGCTTTCTTT. It is translated as CASSRSGGASNTEAFF.

This sequence joins TRBV4-2 and TRBJ2-4; D remains ambiguous. The germline gives CDR1 LGHNA, CDR2 YNFKEQ. The ends were cut back, 0 bases at V and 9 bases at J, with 6 bases in the middle. This CDR3 region has 12 residues. In DNA form, the CDR3 reads TGTGCCAGCAGCCAAGAGGGCGCCATTCAGTACTTC. This encodes CASSQEGAIQYF.

The V call is TRBV5-1, the J call TRBJ2-1; D call uncertain. The V end lost 1 base, the J end lost 7 bases, and 6 bases lay between the germline ends. From germline, CDR1 is SGHRS and CDR2 YFSETQ. CDR3 length equals 12 residues. The CDR3 region has the DNA TGCGCCAGCAGCTTGAGCCGGAATGAGCAGTTCTTC. This encodes CASSLSRNEQFF.

The chain employs TRBV19 and TRBJ1-5, with 8 nucleotides matching TRBD1. CDR3 size: 19 residues. The J segment lost 0 bases and the V segment lost 9 bases, leaving 19 bases of the junction unmatched. Germline values: CDR1 LNHDA, CDR2 SQIVND (reference sequence). The CDR3 coding sequence is TGTGCCAGCAGAGCCTCGACAGGGGACCTTCTATATAGCAATCAGCCCCAGCATTTT. Residues: CASRASTGDLLYSNQPQHF.

J is TRBJ2-2 and V is TRBV9, with 9 bases that match TRBD1. From germline, CDR1 is SGDLS and CDR2 YYNGEE. The CDR3 consists of 15 residues. V shed 4 bases and J 5 bases; nucleotides not matched to a gene: 6. Here the CDR3 DNA reads TGTGCCAGCAGCCTGGGACAGGGCGGGACCGGGGAGCTGTTTTTT. Amino acid sequence: CASSLGQGGTGELFF.

The CDR3 DNA sequence: TGTGCCTGGAGTGTACCCGGGACAGACCTTCAGTCGCCCCTCCACTTT. Translation gives CAWSVPGTDLQSPLHF. The rearrangement links TRBV30 to TRBJ1-6, with 7 positions matching TRBD1. The V segment lost 0 bases and the J segment 13 bases; nucleotides outside the gene matches: 15. The CDR3 covers 16 residues. Germline V gives CDR1 GTSNPN, CDR2 SVGIG (reference sequence).

This chain connects TRBV5-4 to TRBJ2-1; 8 bases map to TRBD2. Germline trimming cut 6 bases from V and 4 bases from J; bases unmatched to any gene: 9. CDR3 length: 15 residues. Germline V gene sequence: CDR1 SGHNT, CDR2 YYREEE (reference sequence). The CDR3 DNA reads TGTGCCAGCATTCTTCGCGGGGGGCCATACAATGAGCAGTTCTTC. This encodes CASILRGGPYNEQFF.

The chain recombines TRBV7-9 with TRBJ2-3; no clear D gene. Germline CDR1 and CDR2: SEHNR and FQNEAQ (reference sequence). CDR3 length equals 13 residues. The V and J ends lost 7 bases and 2 bases respectively, with 10 bases between them. The CDR3 nucleotides are TGTGCCAGCATAACCCTAGACACAGATACGCAGTATTTT. It specifies CASITLDTDTQYF.

The CDR3: CASSLRRSSGNTIYF. The CDR3 nucleotides are TGTGCCAGCAGCTTAAGGCGGAGCTCTGGAAACACCATATATTTT. This chain links TRBV7-6 with TRBJ1-3; the D is unclear. CDR1 SGHVS and CDR2 FNYEAQ come from the germline V gene. Between the trimmed V and J ends, which lost 2 bases and 0 bases, there was a span of 8 bases. There are 15 residues in the CDR3.

The CDR3 nucleotides read TGTGCCAGCAGCTTCGAGCGGGAGGGCCCCATTACCTACGAGCAGTACTTC. Protein sequence: CASSFEREGPITYEQYF. The chain has TRBV11-2 and TRBJ2-7; 10 bases agree with TRBD2. V dropped 3 bases and J dropped 2; count of bases not matched to a gene: 10. The germline V gene encodes CDR1 SGHAT and CDR2 FQNNGV. The CDR3 covers 17 residues.

The chain is built from TRBV27 and TRBJ1-5; 7 bases line up with TRBD1. CDR1 MNHEY and CDR2 SMNVEV come from the germline V gene (reference sequence). The CDR3 is 15 residues long. The V and J ends lost 6 bases and 2 bases, in that order; junction bases with no gene match: 7. This CDR3 reads CASRANRGGNQPQHF. In DNA, the CDR3 is TGTGCCAGCAGAGCCAACAGGGGAGGCAATCAGCCCCAGCATTTT.

The CDR3: CASSRASGNDEQYF. The CDR3 nucleotides are TGCGCCAGTTCTCGGGCTAGCGGGAACGACGAGCAGTACTTC. V and J are TRBV5-1 and TRBJ2-7, with 9 bases fitting TRBD2. The length of the CDR3 is 14 residues. Germline CDR1 reads SGHRS; CDR2 reads YFSETQ. The ends lost 8 bases at V and 5 bases at J; junction bases unmatched: 11.

The chain employs TRBV10-1 and TRBJ2-3; D possibly corresponds to TRBD1 (6 bases). The CDR3 length is 15 residues. V was cut by 8 bases and J by 0 bases, with 15 bases left in between. Germline CDR1 reads WNHNN; CDR2 reads SYGVQD (reference sequence). The CDR3 nucleotides are TGCGCCAGCGCGACAGGCTCCCGTAGCACAGATACGCAGTATTTT. Translated: CASATGSRSTDTQYF.

This chain connects TRBV5-1 to TRBJ1-2, with D perhaps TRBD1 (5 bases). This CDR3 comprises 12 residues. V was cut by 4 bases and J by 6 bases, with 10 bases left in between. Germline V gene sequence: CDR1 SGHRS, CDR2 YFSETQ. The CDR3 DNA is TGCGCCAGCAGCCTAGAGACAGATGGCTACACCTTC. Translated, it gives CASSLETDGYTF. Looking up the rest from reference TRBV5-1 and TRBJ1-2 gives the full variable domain: KAGVTQTPRYLIKTRGQQVTLSCSPISGHRSVSWYQQTPGQGLQFLFEYFSETQRNKGNFPGRFSGRQFSNSRSEMNVSTLELGDSALYLCASSLETDGYTFGSGTRLTVV.

This clone was counted between two and nine times. V usage is TRBV28 and J usage is TRBJ2-7; 11 bases are a match to TRBD2. The CDR3 runs to 15 residues. The J segment lost 0 bases and the V segment lost 6 bases, leaving 4 bases of the junction unmatched. Germline values: CDR1 MDHEN, CDR2 SYDVKM. Here the CDR3 reads CASSTGTSGSYEQYF. The CDR3 DNA is TGTGCCAGCAGCACCGGGACTAGCGGCTCCTACGAGCAGTACTTC. Together with reference TRBV28 and TRBJ2-7, the CDR3 gives the full variable domain: DVKVTQSSRYLVKRTGEKVFLECVQDMDHENMFWYRQDPGLGLRLIYFSYDVKMKEKGDIPEGYSVSREKKERFSLILESASTNQTSMYLCASSTGTSGSYEQYFGPGTRLTVT.